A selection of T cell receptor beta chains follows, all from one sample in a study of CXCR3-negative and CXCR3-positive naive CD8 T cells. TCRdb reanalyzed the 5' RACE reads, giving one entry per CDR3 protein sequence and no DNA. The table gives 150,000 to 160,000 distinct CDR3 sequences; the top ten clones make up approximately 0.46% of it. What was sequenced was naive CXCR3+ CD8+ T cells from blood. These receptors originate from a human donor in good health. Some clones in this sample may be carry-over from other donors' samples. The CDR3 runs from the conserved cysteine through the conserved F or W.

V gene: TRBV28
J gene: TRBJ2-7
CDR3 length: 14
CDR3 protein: CASSFDRGLYEQYF

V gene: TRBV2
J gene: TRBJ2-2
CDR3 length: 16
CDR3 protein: CASSELLGLNTGELFF

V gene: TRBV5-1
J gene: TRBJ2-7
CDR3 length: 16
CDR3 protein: CASSLNRGIETYEQYF

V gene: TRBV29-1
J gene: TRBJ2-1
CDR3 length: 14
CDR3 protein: CSVEPSSSYNEQFF

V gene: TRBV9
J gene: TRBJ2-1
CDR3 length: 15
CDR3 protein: CASGIGSTPGNEQFF

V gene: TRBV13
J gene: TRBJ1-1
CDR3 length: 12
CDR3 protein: CASSLAGSEAFF

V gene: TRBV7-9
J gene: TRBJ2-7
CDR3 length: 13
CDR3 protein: CASSLAPPYKQYF

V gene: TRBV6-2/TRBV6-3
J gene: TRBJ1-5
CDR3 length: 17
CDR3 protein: CASSYRTDEASNQPQHF

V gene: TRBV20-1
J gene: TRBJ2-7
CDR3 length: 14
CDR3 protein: CSALGGLSSYEQYF

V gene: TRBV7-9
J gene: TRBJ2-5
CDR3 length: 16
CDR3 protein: CASSPVLAGHQETQYF

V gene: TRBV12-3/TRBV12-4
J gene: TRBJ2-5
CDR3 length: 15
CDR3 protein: CASSLGSSGEVAQYF

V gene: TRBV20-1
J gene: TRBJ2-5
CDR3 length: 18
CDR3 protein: CSARDEWSQGRSQETQYF

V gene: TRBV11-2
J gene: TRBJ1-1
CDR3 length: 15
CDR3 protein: CASSLSQGLDTEAFF

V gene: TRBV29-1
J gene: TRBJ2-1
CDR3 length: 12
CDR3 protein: CSVEVVYNEQFF

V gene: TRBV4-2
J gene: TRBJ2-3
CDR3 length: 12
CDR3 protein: CASSHGGDTQYF

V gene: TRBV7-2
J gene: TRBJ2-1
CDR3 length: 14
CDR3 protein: CASSLVGRYNEQFF

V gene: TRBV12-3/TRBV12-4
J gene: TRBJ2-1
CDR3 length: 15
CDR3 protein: CASSSRDRGHNEQFF